This T cell receptor (beta chain) derives from a study of radiotherapy plus CTLA-4 blockade in lung cancer. Overall study results and limits: Blood TCR clones of tumor origin expanded after radiotherapy plus ipilimumab. In blood, early T cell clone dynamics reportedly predicted response best, together with interferon-beta.

Deletions cut 2 bases from V and 0 bases from J, with 10 bases between. This CDR3 spans 15 amino acids. Germline CDR1 reads SGHAT; CDR2 reads FQNNGV. The table came from immunoSEQ multiplex PCR; TCRdb's copy has only in-frame clones and leaves some out. The table has roughly 120,000 clones, more than 65% seen once; the top ten hold about 3.3%. This clone was counted once. Its specificity is not known. The clonotype was recovered from a human donor with non-small cell lung cancer that progressed on radiotherapy plus ipilimumab. Some clones in this sample may be carry-over from other donors' samples. The material sequenced was peripheral blood, taken from a patient treated with radiotherapy plus ipilimumab. The chain employs TRBV11-2 and TRBJ2-5; D unclear. CDR3 DNA sequence: TGTGCCAGCAGCTTAATTTGGCCTTACCAAGAGACCCAGTACTTC. Translation gives CASSLIWPYQETQYF.